This passage covers 23 T cell receptor beta chains from one sample sequenced in a study of T-cell memory formation after mild COVID-19. TCRdb analysed the 5' RACE reads with MiXCR anew, one entry per CDR3 protein. The sample holds approximately 46,000 distinct CDR3 sequences, less than 15% seen once. Material: PBMCs or a T cell subset sorted from them (not recorded which). These receptors originate from a young man who had mild COVID-19 (a few samples of this study predate the infection). Cell type and time point are not known.

This clonotype was found a few times. The V call is TRBV7-3, the J call TRBJ2-5; the D is unclear. This CDR3 has 13 amino acids. Germline CDR1 reads SGHTA; CDR2 reads FQGTGA. The V and J ends lost 5 bases and 1 base respectively, with 8 bases between them. The DNA for the CDR3 is TGTGCCAGCAGCCTCCAGCCCCAAGAGACCCAGTACTTC. As protein: CASSLQPQETQYF.

This clonotype was detected a few times. The gene calls are TRBV12-3 or TRBV12-4 and TRBJ1-2; D ambiguous. The V and J ends lost 6 bases and 0 bases respectively, with 5 bases between them. The CDR3 totals 12 residues. The CDR3 loop reads CASSGSNYGYTF. The CDR3 DNA is TGTGCCAGCAGCGGATCTAACTATGGCTACACCTTC.

In its sample, this clonotype was seen a few times. This chain links TRBV5-1 with TRBJ1-3; D remains unclear. The CDR3 totals 14 residues. V lost 5 bases, J lost 6 bases, and 15 bases lay in between. Germline values: CDR1 SGHRS, CDR2 YFSETQ. CDR3 DNA: TGCGCCAGCAGGCCGGGTGGCGGAGAAAACACCATATATTTT. Translating gives CASRPGGGENTIYF. Filled out from reference TRBV5-1 and TRBJ1-3, the complete variable domain reads KAGVTQTPRYLIKTRGQQVTLSCSPISGHRSVSWYQQTPGQGLQFLFEYFSETQRNKGNFPGRFSGRQFSNSRSEMNVSTLELGDSALYLCASRPGGGENTIYFGEGSWLTVV.

The sample holds many counts of this clonotype. DNA for the CDR3: TGCGCCAGCAGCCAAGTCCCCGAGAATGAGCAGTTCTTC. Its translation is CASSQVPENEQFF. This chain joins TRBV4-3 and TRBJ2-1; D remains ambiguous. This CDR3 is built from 13 residues. Per germline, CDR1 LGHNA and CDR2 YSLEER. The V end was cut by 1 base, the J end by 7 bases, with 8 bases between.

The chain recombines TRBV20-1 with TRBJ1-4; the D is unclear. The V gene's germline CDR1 is DFQATT and CDR2 SNEGSKA (reference sequence). Trimming removed 5 bases at V and 8 bases at J, with 15 bases between. The CDR3 is made up of 13 amino acids. The CDR3 coding sequence is TGCAGTGCTCCCGCGGACGGCGGGGAAAAACTGTTTTTT. Amino acids: CSAPADGGEKLFF.

This clonotype was seen a few times. The germline gene is not matched at one end of the junction; a read error may be the cause. The chain couples TRBV12-3 or TRBV12-4 to TRBJ1-2, with D possibly being TRBD1 (5 bases). This CDR3 is 13 amino acids long. The CDR3 is CASSPLAGTATVF. In nucleotides, the CDR3 is TGTGCCAGCAGTCCTCTGGCCGGGACGGCCACTGTCTTC.

This clonotype was detected a few times. This chain joins TRBV29-1 and TRBJ2-2; D unclear. The ends were cut back, 5 bases at V and 0 bases at J, with 7 bases in the middle. The CDR3 sequence is 13 residues long. Germline V gene lookup returns CDR1 SQVTM and CDR2 ANQGSEA. The CDR3 DNA sequence: TGCAGCGTTTTCGGCACGAACACCGGGGAGCTGTTTTTT. As protein: CSVFGTNTGELFF.

The chain links TRBV5-1 to TRBJ2-1; 12 bases align to TRBD2. Trimming at V came to 3 bases and at J to 9 bases, leaving 7 bases not matched to a gene. The length of the CDR3 is 15 residues. The germline V gene has CDR1 SGHRS and CDR2 YFSETQ. The DNA for the CDR3 is TGCGCCAGCAGCTCTCGACTAGCGGGGGTGGGTGAGCAGTTCTTC. Its protein product is CASSSRLAGVGEQFF. Combining the CDR3 with reference TRBV5-1 and TRBJ2-1 gives the whole variable domain KAGVTQTPRYLIKTRGQQVTLSCSPISGHRSVSWYQQTPGQGLQFLFEYFSETQRNKGNFPGRFSGRQFSNSRSEMNVSTLELGDSALYLCASSSRLAGVGEQFFGPGTRLTVL.

This clonotype was counted a few times. The chain has TRBV5-1 and TRBJ1-1; 7 positions match TRBD1. The CDR3 loop spans 19 amino acids. V was clipped by 1 base and J by 2 bases; unmatched bases: 17. In germline, CDR1 is SGHRS, CDR2 YFSETQ. CDR3 residues: CASSLTDRLDRRRNTEAFF. CDR3 DNA sequence: TGCGCCAGCAGCTTGACGGATAGATTGGACAGGAGACGAAACACTGAAGCTTTCTTT.

This clonotype occurred a few times. The V gene is TRBV6-2 or TRBV6-3, the J gene TRBJ1-4; D is perhaps TRBD1 (6 bases). CDR3 length: 17 amino acids. Germline V gene lookup returns CDR1 MNHEY and CDR2 SVGEGT. Trimming left V 0 bases short and J 7 bases short, with 18 bases between. The CDR3 loop is CASSYSLTGNRREKLFF. CDR3 nucleotides: TGTGCCAGCAGTTACTCATTGACAGGAAATCGCCGTGAAAAACTGTTTTTT.

The V and J genes are TRBV20-1 and TRBJ1-4, with D perhaps TRBD1 (5 bases). CDR3 length: 14 amino acids. Germline V gives CDR1 DFQATT, CDR2 SNEGSKA (reference sequence). V gave up 6 bases and J gave up 4 bases, with 15 bases separating them. The CDR3 sequence: CSANPGLGNEKLFF. The CDR3 coding sequence is TGCAGTGCAAATCCAGGGCTCGGTAATGAAAAACTGTTTTTT.

This clonotype was counted between two and nine times. The rearrangement joins TRBV4-3 to TRBJ2-3; unclear D gene. This CDR3 comprises 12 residues. Germline lookup yields CDR1 LGHNA and CDR2 YSLEER. Trimming removed 3 bases from V and 4 bases from J, with 5 bases in between. In DNA, the CDR3 is TGCGCCAGCAGCCAGACTGCAGATACGCAGTATTTT. This gives the protein CASSQTADTQYF.

The chain carries TRBV24-1 and TRBJ1-2; D remains ambiguous. Germline CDR1 and CDR2: KGHDR and SFDVKD. Trimming stripped 5 bases from V and 8 bases from J, with 11 bases between. CDR3 length equals 12 residues. CDR3 nucleotide sequence: TGTGCCACCAGTGGTGGGGAATACGGCTACACCTTC. Protein product: CATSGGEYGYTF.

This clonotype has ten or more counts. V usage is TRBV5-6 and J usage is TRBJ2-1; D perhaps matches TRBD2 (7 bases). The CDR3 length is 16 residues. Trimming stripped 1 base from V and 4 bases from J, with 15 bases between. Per the germline V gene, CDR1 is SGHDT and CDR2 is YYEEEE. The CDR3 DNA reads TGTGCCAGCAGCTTGAGGGGGGGATCTACGTACAATGAGCAGTTCTTC. This codes for CASSLRGGSTYNEQFF.

V is TRBV5-1 and J is TRBJ2-2; D remains ambiguous. Per the germline V gene, CDR1 is SGHRS and CDR2 is YFSETQ. Trimming pared 4 bases from V and 5 bases from J, leaving 9 bases between. The CDR3 spans 13 residues. The CDR3 reads CASSRHETGELFF. The CDR3 DNA sequence: TGCGCCAGCAGCCGACACGAGACCGGGGAGCTGTTTTTT.

The CDR3 nucleotides read TGCGCCAGCAGCCAAGATCAAGACAGGGGGCAAGATACGCAGTATTTT. This gives the protein CASSQDQDRGQDTQYF. The rearrangement links TRBV4-3 to TRBJ2-3, with 10 bases that match TRBD1. Germline V gene data show CDR1 as LGHNA and CDR2 as YSLEER. The CDR3 runs to 16 residues. The V gene end was trimmed by 0 bases and the J gene end by 5 bases; junction bases not matched to a gene: 5.

CDR3 in amino acids: CASSRDRSPDYTNYGYTF. CDR3 sequence (DNA): TGTGCCAGCAGCAGGGACAGGTCGCCGGACTACACTAACTATGGCTACACCTTC. The rearrangement links TRBV21-1 to TRBJ1-2; the table's D call of TRBD1 was not tested on the DNA. TRBV21-1 has pseudogene status. CDR3 length: 18 amino acids.

The sample holds a few counts of this clonotype. The chain joins TRBV7-2 to TRBJ1-6, with D possibly TRBD1 on 6 matching bases. Germline assignment: CDR1 SGHTA and CDR2 FQGNSA. The germline V and J ends were trimmed by 0 bases and 7 bases, with 10 bases remaining between them. The CDR3 length is 15 residues. The CDR3: CASSLATGLNSPLHF. The DNA for the CDR3 is TGTGCCAGCAGCTTAGCTACAGGGCTAAATTCACCCCTCCACTTT.

This clonotype was observed at least ten times. The chain joins TRBV20-1 to TRBJ2-3; D ambiguous. The CDR3 spans 14 residues. Trimming cost V 2 bases and J 4 bases, with 13 bases left between them. CDR1 is DFQATT, CDR2 SNEGSKA, per germline (reference sequence). The CDR3 here is CSARRRQEADTQYF. CDR3 sequence (DNA): TGCAGTGCTAGACGCAGACAAGAGGCAGATACGCAGTATTTT.

This clonotype occurred many times. The rearrangement joins TRBV20-1 to TRBJ2-3, with 8 positions matching TRBD2. J gave up 4 bases and V 5 bases, and 5 bases lay outside the gene matches. This CDR3 spans 13 amino acids. Germline loops: CDR1 DFQATT, CDR2 SNEGSKA (reference sequence). The CDR3 loop reads CSAEAGASDTQYF. In DNA form, the CDR3 reads TGCAGTGCTGAAGCGGGGGCCTCAGATACGCAGTATTTT.

This clonotype was observed a handful of times. This clone may be a read error of a much larger clone one base away. The chain combines TRBV7-9 with TRBJ1-1; D might be TRBD1 (6 bases). The germline gives CDR1 SEHNR, CDR2 FQNEAQ (reference sequence). There are 12 residues in the CDR3. CDR3 amino acids: CASSSYRDEVFF. The CDR3 coding sequence is TGTGCCAGCAGCTCTTACAGGGATGAAGTTTTCTTT.

This clonotype was seen more than once but under ten times. The V gene is TRBV5-1, the J gene TRBJ1-2, with D perhaps matching TRBD1 (5 bases). CDR1 is SGHRS, CDR2 YFSETQ, per germline. This CDR3 is built from 17 residues. V dropped 1 base and J dropped 4 bases, with 20 bases sitting between them. CDR3 DNA sequence: TGCGCCAGCAGCTTGAGATCAGCCAGGGACTACTTCTATGGCTACACCTTC. It yields the protein CASSLRSARDYFYGYTF.

This clonotype was seen only a few times. The genes are TRBV12-3 or TRBV12-4 and TRBJ1-5; D is unresolved. V was trimmed by 3 bases and J by 9 bases, leaving 15 bases between them. The CDR3 has 14 residues. The CDR3 bases are TGTGCCAGCAGTTTGAGGCCGGTCGATCCGCCCCAGCATTTT. Translating gives CASSLRPVDPPQHF.